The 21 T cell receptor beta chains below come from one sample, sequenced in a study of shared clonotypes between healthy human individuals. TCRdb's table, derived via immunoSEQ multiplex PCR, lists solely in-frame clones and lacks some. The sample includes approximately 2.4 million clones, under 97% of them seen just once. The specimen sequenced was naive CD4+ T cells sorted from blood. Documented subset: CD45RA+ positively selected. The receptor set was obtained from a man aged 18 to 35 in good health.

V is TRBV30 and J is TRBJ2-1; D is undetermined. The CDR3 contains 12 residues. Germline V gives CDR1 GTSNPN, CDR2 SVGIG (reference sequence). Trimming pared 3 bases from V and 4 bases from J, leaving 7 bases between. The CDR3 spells CAWRVQYNEQFF. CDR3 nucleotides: TGTGCCTGGAGGGTACAATACAATGAGCAGTTCTTC.

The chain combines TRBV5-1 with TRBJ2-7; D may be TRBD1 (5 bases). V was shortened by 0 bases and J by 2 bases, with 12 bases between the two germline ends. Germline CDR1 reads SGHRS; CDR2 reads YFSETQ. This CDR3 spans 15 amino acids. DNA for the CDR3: TGCGCCAGCAGCTTGGCTTTGGACAAGACCTACGAGCAGTACTTC. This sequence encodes CASSLALDKTYEQYF. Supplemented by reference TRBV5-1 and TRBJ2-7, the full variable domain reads KAGVTQTPRYLIKTRGQQVTLSCSPISGHRSVSWYQQTPGQGLQFLFEYFSETQRNKGNFPGRFSGRQFSNSRSEMNVSTLELGDSALYLCASSLALDKTYEQYFGPGTRLTVT.

CDR3 nucleotide sequence: TGTGCCATCAGGGCCGGACAGGGGATGGGGGACACTGAAGCTTTCTTT. Amino acids: CAIRAGQGMGDTEAFF. The genes are TRBV10-3 and TRBJ1-1; TRBD1 matches at 9 bases. This CDR3 is built from 16 residues. The J segment lost 3 bases and the V segment lost 6 bases, leaving 11 bases of the junction unmatched. Germline V CDR1 and CDR2: ENHRY, SYGVKD.

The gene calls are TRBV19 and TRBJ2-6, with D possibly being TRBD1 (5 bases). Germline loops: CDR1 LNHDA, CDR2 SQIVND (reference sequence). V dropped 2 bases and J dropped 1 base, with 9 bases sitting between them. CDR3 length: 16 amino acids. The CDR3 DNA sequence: TGTGCCAGTAGTATAATGCGGACATCTGGGGCCAACGTCCTGACTTTC. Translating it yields CASSIMRTSGANVLTF.

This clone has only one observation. CDR3 protein: CASSQDPLGPQHF. CDR3 DNA sequence: TGCGCCAGCAGCCAAGATCCCCTGGGGCCCCAGCATTTT. V usage is TRBV4-1 and J usage is TRBJ1-5; D gene uncertain. The CDR3 runs to 13 residues. V was shortened by 0 bases and J by 9 bases, with 9 bases between the two germline ends. Germline values: CDR1 MGHRA, CDR2 YSYEKL.

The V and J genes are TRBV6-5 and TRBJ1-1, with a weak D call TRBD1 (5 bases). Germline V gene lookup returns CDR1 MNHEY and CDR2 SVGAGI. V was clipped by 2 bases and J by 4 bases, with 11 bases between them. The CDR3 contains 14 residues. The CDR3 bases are TGTGCCAGCAGTTACCTGGACGGGGGCACTGAAGCTTTCTTT. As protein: CASSYLDGGTEAFF.

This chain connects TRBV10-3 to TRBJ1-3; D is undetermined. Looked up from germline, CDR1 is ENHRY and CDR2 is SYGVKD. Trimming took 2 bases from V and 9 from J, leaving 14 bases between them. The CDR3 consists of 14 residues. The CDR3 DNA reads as TGTGCCATCAGTGAGGGTTTTGGAGTTCTCACCATATATTTT. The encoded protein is CAISEGFGVLTIYF.

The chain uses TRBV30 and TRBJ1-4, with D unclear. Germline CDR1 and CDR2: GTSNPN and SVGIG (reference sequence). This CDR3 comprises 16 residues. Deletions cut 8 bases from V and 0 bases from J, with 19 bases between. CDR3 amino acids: CALGKGRDSTNEKLFF. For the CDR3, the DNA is TGTGCCCTGGGCAAGGGCAGAGACTCAACTAATGAAAAACTGTTTTTT.

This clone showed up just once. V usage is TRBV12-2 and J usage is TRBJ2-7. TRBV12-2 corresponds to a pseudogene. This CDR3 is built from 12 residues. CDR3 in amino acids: CASRLSREEQYF. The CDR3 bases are TGTGCAAGTCGCTTAAGCAGGGAGGAGCAGTACTTC.

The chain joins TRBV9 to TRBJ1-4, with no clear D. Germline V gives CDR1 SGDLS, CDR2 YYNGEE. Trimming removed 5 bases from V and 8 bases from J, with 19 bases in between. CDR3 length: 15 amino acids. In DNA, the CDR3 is TGTGCCAGCAGTCCCGCGGGTTGGGTGGAAGAAAAACTGTTTTTT. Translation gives CASSPAGWVEEKLFF.

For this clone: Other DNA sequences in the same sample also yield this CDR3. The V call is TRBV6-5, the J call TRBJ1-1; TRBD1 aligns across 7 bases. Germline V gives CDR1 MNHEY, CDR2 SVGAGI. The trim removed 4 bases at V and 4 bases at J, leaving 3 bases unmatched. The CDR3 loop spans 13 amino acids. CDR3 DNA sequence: TGTGCCAGCAGTTTGGACAGGAGCACTGAAGCTTTCTTT. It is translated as CASSLDRSTEAFF.

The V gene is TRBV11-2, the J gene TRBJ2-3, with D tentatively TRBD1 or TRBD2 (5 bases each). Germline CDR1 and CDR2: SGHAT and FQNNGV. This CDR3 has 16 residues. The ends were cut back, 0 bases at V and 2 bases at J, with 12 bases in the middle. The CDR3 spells CASSLDLGTNTDTQYF. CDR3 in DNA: TGTGCCAGCAGCTTAGATTTAGGGACCAACACAGATACGCAGTATTTT.

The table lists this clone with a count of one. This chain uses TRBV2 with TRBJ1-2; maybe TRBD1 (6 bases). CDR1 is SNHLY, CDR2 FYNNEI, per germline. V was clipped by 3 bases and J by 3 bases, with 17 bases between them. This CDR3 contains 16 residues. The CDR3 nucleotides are TGTGCCAGCAGTGAGTTAGGGGGGTCTCGGGACTATGGCTACACCTTC. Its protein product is CASSELGGSRDYGYTF.

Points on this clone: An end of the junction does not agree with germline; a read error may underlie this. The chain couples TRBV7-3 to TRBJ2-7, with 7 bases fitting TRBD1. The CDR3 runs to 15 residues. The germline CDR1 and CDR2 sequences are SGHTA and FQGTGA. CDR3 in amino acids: CASSLTGAPTYEQYF. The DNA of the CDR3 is TGTGCCAGCAGCCTAACAGGGGCCCCCACCTACGAGCAGTACTTC.

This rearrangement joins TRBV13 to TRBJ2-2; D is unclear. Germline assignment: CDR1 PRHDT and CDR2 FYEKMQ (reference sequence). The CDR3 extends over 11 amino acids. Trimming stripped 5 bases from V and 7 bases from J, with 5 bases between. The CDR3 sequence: CASSLLGELFF. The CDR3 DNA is TGTGCCAGCAGCCTACTCGGGGAGCTGTTTTTT.

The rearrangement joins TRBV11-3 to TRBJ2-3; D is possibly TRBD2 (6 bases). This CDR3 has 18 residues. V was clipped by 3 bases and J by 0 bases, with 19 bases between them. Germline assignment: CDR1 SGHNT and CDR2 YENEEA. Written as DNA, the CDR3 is TGTGCCAGCAGCTTGGGGGGTTCGAGCGGACGAAGCACAGATACGCAGTATTTT. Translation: CASSLGGSSGRSTDTQYF.

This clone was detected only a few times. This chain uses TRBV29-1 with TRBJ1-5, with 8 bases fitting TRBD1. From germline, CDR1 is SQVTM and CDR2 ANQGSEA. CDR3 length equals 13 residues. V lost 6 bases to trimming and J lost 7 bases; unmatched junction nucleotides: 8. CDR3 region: CSVATGVEQPQHF. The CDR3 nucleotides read TGCAGCGTGGCGACAGGGGTAGAGCAGCCCCAGCATTTT.

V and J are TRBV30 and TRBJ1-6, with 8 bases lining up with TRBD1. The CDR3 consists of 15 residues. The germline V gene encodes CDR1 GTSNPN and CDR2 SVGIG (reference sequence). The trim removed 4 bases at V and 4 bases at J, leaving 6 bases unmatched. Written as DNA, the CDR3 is TGTGCCTGGAAGGACAGGGTTAAATATAATTCACCCCTCCACTTT. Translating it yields CAWKDRVKYNSPLHF.

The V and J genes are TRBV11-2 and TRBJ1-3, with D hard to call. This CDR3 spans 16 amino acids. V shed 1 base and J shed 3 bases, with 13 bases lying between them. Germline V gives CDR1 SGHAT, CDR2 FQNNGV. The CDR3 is CASSLAPGRFGNTIYF. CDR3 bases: TGTGCCAGCAGCTTAGCCCCCGGCCGGTTTGGAAACACCATATATTTT.

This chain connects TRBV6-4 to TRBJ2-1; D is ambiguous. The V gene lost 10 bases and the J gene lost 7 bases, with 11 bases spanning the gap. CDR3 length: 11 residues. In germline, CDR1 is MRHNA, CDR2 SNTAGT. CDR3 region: CATSASNEQFF. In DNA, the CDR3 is TGTGCCACCTCTGCTAGTAATGAGCAGTTCTTC.

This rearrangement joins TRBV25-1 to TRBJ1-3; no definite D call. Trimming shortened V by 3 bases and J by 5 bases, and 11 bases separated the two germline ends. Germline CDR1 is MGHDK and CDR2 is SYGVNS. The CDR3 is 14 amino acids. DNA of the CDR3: TGTGCCAGCAGTGACCCTATAAGTAGAAACACCATATATTTT. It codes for CASSDPISRNTIYF. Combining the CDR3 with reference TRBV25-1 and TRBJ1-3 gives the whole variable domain EADIYQTPRYLVIGTGKKITLECSQTMGHDKMYWYQQDPGMELHLIHYSYGVNSTEKGDLSSESTVSRIRTEHFPLTLESARPSHTSQYLCASSDPISRNTIYFGEGSWLTVV.